Listed here are 8 T cell receptor beta chains from one sample, sequenced in a study of early T cells in non-severe SARS-CoV-2 infection. TCRdb processed the 5' RACE reads anew with MiXCR; each CDR3 protein has one entry. The sample records 65,000 to 90,000 distinct CDR3 sequences, around 12% being singletons. The specimen was whole blood. The origin of the receptors is an adult who was a healthcare worker with PCR-confirmed SARS-CoV-2 infection or an uninfected control (not recorded which).

This clonotype came up a few times. The chain employs TRBV3-1 and TRBJ1-1, with 8 bases fitting TRBD1. The V gene end was trimmed by 6 bases and the J gene end by 7 bases; junction bases not matched to a gene: 22. The germline V gene has CDR1 LGHDT and CDR2 YNNKEL (reference sequence). The CDR3 is made up of 18 amino acids. The DNA for the CDR3 is TGTGCCAGCAGTTACGGTCAGGCCCGGACAGGGCTCGCCCTTGAAGCTTTCTTT. Amino acid sequence: CASSYGQARTGLALEAFF. Variable domain in full (rest from reference TRBV3-1 and TRBJ1-1): DTAVSQTPKYLVTQMGNDKSIKCEQNLGHDTMYWYKQDSKKFLKIMFSYNNKELIINETVPNRFSPKSPDKAHLNLHINSLELGDSAVYFCASSYGQARTGLALEAFFGQGTRLTVV.

In its sample, this clonotype was seen a few times. The chain employs TRBV6-4 and TRBJ2-3; TRBD2 matches at 8 bases. J lost 0 bases, V lost 6 bases, and 2 bases had no gene match. Looked up from germline, CDR1 is MRHNA and CDR2 is SNTAGT. The CDR3 is 14 amino acids. The CDR3 is CASRTSASTDTQYF. The CDR3 DNA is TGTGCCAGCAGGACTAGCGCTAGCACAGATACGCAGTATTTT.

This clonotype appeared a few times. This chain links TRBV7-9 with TRBJ2-7; D might be TRBD2 (5 bases). The CDR3 loop spans 16 amino acids. Trimming left V 5 bases short and J 2 bases short, with 19 bases between. Germline V gives CDR1 SEHNR, CDR2 FQNEAQ (reference sequence). This CDR3 reads CASSPPRLDGAYEQYF. In nucleotides, the CDR3 is TGTGCCAGCAGCCCTCCCCGGTTAGACGGGGCCTACGAGCAGTACTTC.

The rearrangement uses TRBV4-1 and TRBJ2-1; 8 bases are a match to TRBD2. This CDR3 is built from 16 residues. Unmatched junction bases numbered 13, after V lost 0 bases and J lost 12 bases. Germline V gene data show CDR1 as MGHRA and CDR2 as YSYEKL. The CDR3 region is CASSQDRNSGVIRQFF. CDR3 coding DNA: TGCGCCAGCAGCCAAGATAGGAATAGCGGGGTGATACGGCAGTTCTTC.

The chain has TRBV10-3 and TRBJ2-3; D assignment may be TRBD1 or TRBD2 (5 bases each). CDR3 length: 16 amino acids. V was shortened by 0 bases and J by 4 bases, with 14 bases between the two germline ends. Per the germline V gene, CDR1 is ENHRY and CDR2 is SYGVKD. CDR3 coding DNA: TGTGCCATCAGTGAGTCCAGGGACCGAACACCAGATACGCAGTATTTT. Its translation is CAISESRDRTPDTQYF.

The V gene is TRBV11-2, the J gene TRBJ2-7, with D unresolved. Trimming removed 4 bases from V and 3 bases from J, with 16 bases in between. Germline V gene data show CDR1 as SGHAT and CDR2 as FQNNGV. There are 15 residues in the CDR3. The CDR3 DNA sequence: TGTGCCAGCAGCTCTAATTGGGTGCCCAACTACGAGCAGTACTTC. Translated, it gives CASSSNWVPNYEQYF.

The table lists this clonotype with many counts. This chain joins TRBV19 and TRBJ1-4, with TRBD1 identical over 9 bases. The ends lost 6 bases at V and 3 bases at J; junction bases unmatched: 5. CDR1 and CDR2 (germline): LNHDA, SQIVND (reference sequence). The CDR3 loop spans 15 amino acids. The CDR3 coding sequence is TGTGCCAGTAGCGGGACAGGGACGTCTAATGAAAAACTGTTTTTT. Protein product: CASSGTGTSNEKLFF. Based on the CDR3 plus reference TRBV19 and TRBJ1-4, the full variable domain is DGGITQSPKYLFRKEGQNVTLSCEQNLNHDAMYWYRQDPGQGLRLIYYSQIVNDFQKGDIAEGYSVSREKKESFPLTVTSAQKNPTAFYLCASSGTGTSNEKLFFGSGTQLSVL.

This clonotype was picked up a small number of times. This chain uses TRBV27 with TRBJ2-1; possible D gene TRBD1, 6 bases. V lost 8 bases and J lost 6, with 11 bases in between. Germline lookup yields CDR1 MNHEY and CDR2 SMNVEV (reference sequence). There are 12 residues in the CDR3. The DNA for the CDR3 is TGTGCCAGCGGGACATTCTCCAATGAGCAGTTCTTC. Amino acids: CASGTFSNEQFF.